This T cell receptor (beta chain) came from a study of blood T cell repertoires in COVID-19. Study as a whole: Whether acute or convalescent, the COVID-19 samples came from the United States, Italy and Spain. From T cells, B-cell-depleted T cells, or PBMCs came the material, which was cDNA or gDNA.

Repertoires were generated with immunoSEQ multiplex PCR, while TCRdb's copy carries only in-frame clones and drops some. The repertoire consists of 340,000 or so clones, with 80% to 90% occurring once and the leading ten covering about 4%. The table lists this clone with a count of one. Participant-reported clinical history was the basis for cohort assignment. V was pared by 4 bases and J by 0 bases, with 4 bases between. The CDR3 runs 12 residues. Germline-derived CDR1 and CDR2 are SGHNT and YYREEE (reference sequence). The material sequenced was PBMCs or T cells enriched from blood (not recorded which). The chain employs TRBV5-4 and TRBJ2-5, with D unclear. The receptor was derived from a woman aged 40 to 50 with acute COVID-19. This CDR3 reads CASSPDQETQYF. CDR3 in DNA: TGTGCCAGCAGCCCGGACCAAGAGACCCAGTACTTC.